This is a list of T cell receptor beta chains from one sample in a study of blood T cell repertoires in COVID-19. Here immunoSEQ multiplex PCR was the method, and the copy in TCRdb shows in-frame clones only, minus some. The data hold about 230,000 clones, with roughly four fifths observed a single time. Specimen: peripheral blood. The receptors were gathered from a woman between 45 and 60 years old with acute or convalescent COVID-19. The CDR3 runs from the conserved cysteine through the conserved F or W. A D gene is named only where the DNA matches it firmly. Expanded clones are given a class, and other clones once, few, many or no size at all.

clone size,V gene,J gene,D gene,CDR3 DNA,CDR3 protein
-,TRBV28,TRBJ2-2,-,TGTGCCAGCAGTTTCGGGGGGCTGAACACCGGGGAGCTGTTTTTT,CASSFGGLNTGELFF
-,TRBV19,TRBJ2-2,-,TGTGCCAGTAGTCCGGGACACACGAACACCGGGGAGCTGTTTTTT,CASSPGHTNTGELFF
-,TRBV30,TRBJ1-5,TRBD1,TGTGCCTGGAGTGAGGACAGGGGCAATCAGCCCCAGCATTTT,CAWSEDRGNQPQHF
-,TRBV28,TRBJ1-5,-,TGTGCCAGCAGTCCCCCTAGCCAGCCCCAGCATTTT,CASSPPSQPQHF
-,TRBV7-6,TRBJ2-7,TRBD1,TGTGCCAGCAGCTCTGCACCGGGACAGGGGGCCTACGAGCAGTACTTC,CASSSAPGQGAYEQYF
-,TRBV5-4,TRBJ2-3,-,TGTGCCAGCAGCTTCTCTGGGGGCGGAAGGGCAGATACGCAGTATTTT,CASSFSGGGRADTQYF
-,TRBV15,TRBJ1-2,-,TGTGCCACCAGCAGAGTTGCAGGGATAGGTGGCTACACCTTC,CATSRVAGIGGYTF
-,TRBV5-1,TRBJ2-7,TRBD1,TGCGCCAGCAGCTCCGGGACAGTCGGCGAGCAGTACTTC,CASSSGTVGEQYF
-,TRBV3-1/TRBV3-2,TRBJ1-4,-,TGTGCCAGCAGCCCGGACCGCGACGGGGAACTGTTTTTT,CASSPDRDGELFF
-,TRBV19,TRBJ2-7,-,TGTGCCAGTAGTATTCGCCTAGAGATCTCCTACGAGCAGTACTTC,CASSIRLEISYEQYF
-,TRBV5-4,TRBJ2-1,-,TGTGCCAGCAGCTTGGACAGTCGCGTCTCCTACAATGAGCAGTTCTTC,CASSLDSRVSYNEQFF
few,TRBV5-5,TRBJ1-4,TRBD1,TGTGCCAGCAGCACCGACAGGGAGGAGGGGGAAAAACTGTTTTTT,CASSTDREEGEKLFF
-,TRBV9,TRBJ2-5,TRBD2,TGTGCCAGCAGCCCCAGGGTCCTAGCGGGAGGGCGCCAAGAGACCCAGTACTTC,CASSPRVLAGGRQETQYF
-,TRBV27,TRBJ2-2,-,TGTGCCAGCAGTTTATCGTACGGCGGGGAGCTGTTTTTT,CASSLSYGGELFF
-,TRBV15,TRBJ2-1,-,TGTGCCACCAGCAGAGATGGGGGCGGAAGCTCCTACAATGAGCAGTTCTTC,CATSRDGGGSSYNEQFF
-,TRBV11-3,TRBJ2-1,-,TGTGCCAGCAGCTCGCGCGGATACAATGAGCAGTTCTTC,CASSSRGYNEQFF
-,TRBV12-3/TRBV12-4,TRBJ1-2,-,TGTGCCAGCAGGGAGGCGGGGGGCTACACCTTC,CASREAGGYTF
-,TRBV29-1,TRBJ1-2,TRBD1,TGCAGCGTTGAAGGGACAGGGGTGGACTATGGCTACACCTTC,CSVEGTGVDYGYTF